This is a list of T cell receptor beta chains from one sample in a study of OX40 agonist ivuxolimab in advanced cancers. This table comes from immunoSEQ multiplex PCR, and its TCRdb copy is limited to in-frame clones, with some not included. Here the sample spans some 74,000 clones, 85% to 95% being singletons. This specimen was CD4+ or CD8+ T cells sorted from blood, taken in a trial of the OX40 agonist ivuxolimab. Source of these receptors: an adult with an advanced solid tumor such as melanoma, head and neck, liver or kidney cancer. Each CDR3 is given without its conserved first and last residue. The D gene is left open where the match is weak.

>TRBJ1-3|TRBV30|TRBD1
AWYRDRASGNTIY
>TRBJ2-7|TRBV6-5|.
ASGSALNEQY
>TRBJ1-1|TRBV6-1|.
ASSGRLTNTEAF
>TRBJ2-3|TRBV6-5|TRBD2
ASARTGTSPDTQY
>TRBJ2-2|TRBV7-3|TRBD2
ASSLGPSGNTGELF
>TRBJ1-2|TRBV5-1|.
ASSSGDYGYT
>TRBJ1-1|TRBV5-1|.
ASSLVGSSNTEAF
>TRBJ1-1|TRBV5-8|.
ASSLVLGRITEAF
>TRBJ1-1|TRBV5-1|.
ASSLALTVDTEAF
>TRBJ1-6|TRBV10-1|.
ASLPGLWGSPLH
>TRBJ1-5|TRBV11-2|.
ASSRSSNQPQH
>TRBJ2-5|TRBV27|.
ASSLSSQYQETQY
>TRBJ2-2|TRBV10-3|.
AISGIGTGELF
>TRBJ2-3|TRBV5-6|.
ASSWGGGTSDTQY
>TRBJ2-1|TRBV7-3|TRBD2
ASSLRLAAYNEQF
>TRBJ2-5|TRBV29-1|.
SVVGGLGETQY
>TRBJ2-7|TRBV11-2|.
ASSLSWTSYEQY
>TRBJ2-5|TRBV25-1|.
ASSGPSGTQY
>TRBJ1-2|TRBV5-4|.
ASSGQGLYGYT
>TRBJ2-1|TRBV10-1|.
ASSESAGSPEQF
>TRBJ2-5|TRBV10-3|TRBD2
AISSGLAGKETQY
>TRBJ1-2|TRBV6-4|TRBD1
ASSDGDRGYGYT
>TRBJ2-1|TRBV27|TRBD2
ASSSLLGRGGRPYNEQF
>TRBJ2-1|TRBV9|.
ASSVVGEAYNEQF
>TRBJ2-7|TRBV10-1|TRBD1
ASGTGGFPYEQY
>TRBJ1-6|TRBV14|.
ASSQQEDSPLH
>TRBJ1-2|TRBV27|.
ASSSYGVGYT
>TRBJ2-5|TRBV19|TRBD2
ASSSLVAGTLETQY
>TRBJ2-2|TRBV10-2|.
ASSESGGELF
>TRBJ2-2|TRBV5-4|.
ASSPPGGELF
>TRBJ1-5|TRBV11-3|TRBD1
ASRLGDRGQGQPQH
>TRBJ2-7|TRBV1|.
TSSQNTQGGGQY
>TRBJ2-3|TRBV18|.
ASSPPTQDTQY
>TRBJ2-5|TRBV2|.
ASSFRGQETQY
>TRBJ2-7|TRBV19|TRBD2
ASSPPTSAYPYEQY
>TRBJ2-5|TRBV11-2|.
ASSSHRDGTPKKETQY
>TRBJ1-6|TRBV6-1|.
ASRRDRNSPLH
>TRBJ2-2|TRBV5-1|TRBD1
ASSLYGQGDTRELF
>TRBJ2-1|TRBV11-3|.
ASSLGTAPGPHNEQF
>TRBJ2-3|TRBV5-4|.
ASAEGADTQY
>TRBJ2-7|TRBV9|.
ASSAHPIGEQY
>TRBJ2-5|TRBV19|.
ASSSTGGGEETQY
>TRBJ2-2|TRBV9|.
ASSVTTGINTGELF
>TRBJ1-3|TRBV2|.
ASSATSSGNTIY
>TRBJ2-2|TRBV10-3|TRBD2
AISERSLTGGQTGELF
>TRBJ2-1|TRBV5-1|.
ASSLTPSTYNEQF
>TRBJ2-1|TRBV5-4|.
ASSTTPGPNNEQF
>TRBJ2-1|TRBV9|TRBD2
ASSDRAGGPGNEQF
>TRBJ2-7|TRBV7-9|TRBD1
ASSPTVRTGSYEQY
>TRBJ2-3|TRBV7-2|.
ASSLGLSTDTQY
>TRBJ1-5|TRBV5-1|.
ASSLEGGNQPQH